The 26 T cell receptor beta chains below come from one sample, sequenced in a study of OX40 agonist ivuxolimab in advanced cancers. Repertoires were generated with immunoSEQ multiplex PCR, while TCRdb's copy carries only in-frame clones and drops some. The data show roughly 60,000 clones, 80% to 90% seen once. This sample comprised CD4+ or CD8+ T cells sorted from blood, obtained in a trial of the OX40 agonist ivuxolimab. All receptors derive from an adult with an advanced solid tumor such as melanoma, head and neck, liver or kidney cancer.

As DNA, the CDR3 is TGTGCCAGCAGTACCGGGACAGGGCGCAATGAGCAGTTCTTC. Its translation is CASSTGTGRNEQFF. The chain is built from TRBV2 and TRBJ2-1; 9 bases line up with TRBD1. Per the germline V gene, CDR1 is SNHLY and CDR2 is FYNNEI. CDR3 length: 14 amino acids. The ends lost 5 bases at V and 6 bases at J; junction bases unmatched: 5.

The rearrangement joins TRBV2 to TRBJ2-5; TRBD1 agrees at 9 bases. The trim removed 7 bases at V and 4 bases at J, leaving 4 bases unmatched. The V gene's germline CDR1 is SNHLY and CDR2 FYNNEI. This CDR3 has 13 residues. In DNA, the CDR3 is TGTGCCAGCACGGGACAGGGCCCAGAGACCCAGTACTTC. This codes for CASTGQGPETQYF.

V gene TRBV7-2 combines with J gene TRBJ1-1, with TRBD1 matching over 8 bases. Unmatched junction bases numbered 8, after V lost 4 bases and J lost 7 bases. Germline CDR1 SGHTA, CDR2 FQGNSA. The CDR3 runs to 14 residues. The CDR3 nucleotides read TGTGCCAGCAGCTCCCAGGGGGCGAACGATGAAGCTTTCTTT. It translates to CASSSQGANDEAFF.

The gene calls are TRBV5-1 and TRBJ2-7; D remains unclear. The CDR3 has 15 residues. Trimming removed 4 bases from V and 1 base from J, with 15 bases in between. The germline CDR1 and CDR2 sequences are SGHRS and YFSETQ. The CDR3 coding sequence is TGCGCCAGCAGCCCCTCGTGGGGTCTGTCCTACGAGCAGTACTTC. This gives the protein CASSPSWGLSYEQYF.

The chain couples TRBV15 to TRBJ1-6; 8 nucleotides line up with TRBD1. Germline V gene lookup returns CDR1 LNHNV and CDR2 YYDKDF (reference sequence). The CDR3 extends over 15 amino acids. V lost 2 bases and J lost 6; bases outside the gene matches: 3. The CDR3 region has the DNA TGTGCCACCAGCAGACTTGGACAGGGTAATTCACCCCTCCACTTT. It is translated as CATSRLGQGNSPLHF.

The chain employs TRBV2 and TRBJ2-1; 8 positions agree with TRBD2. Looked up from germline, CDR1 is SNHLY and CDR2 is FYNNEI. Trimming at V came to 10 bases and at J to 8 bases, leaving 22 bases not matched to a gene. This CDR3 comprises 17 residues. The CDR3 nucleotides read TGTGCCAACACAGCCCGGGGCTCGAGCGGGAGTATTGATGAGCAGTTCTTC. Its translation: CANTARGSSGSIDEQFF.

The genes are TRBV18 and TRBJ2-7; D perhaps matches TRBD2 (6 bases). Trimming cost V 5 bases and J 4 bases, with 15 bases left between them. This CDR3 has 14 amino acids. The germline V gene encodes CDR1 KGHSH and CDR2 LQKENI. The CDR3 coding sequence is TGTGCCAGCTCAGCGGGACCGAATCCGTACGAGCAGTACTTC. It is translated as CASSAGPNPYEQYF.

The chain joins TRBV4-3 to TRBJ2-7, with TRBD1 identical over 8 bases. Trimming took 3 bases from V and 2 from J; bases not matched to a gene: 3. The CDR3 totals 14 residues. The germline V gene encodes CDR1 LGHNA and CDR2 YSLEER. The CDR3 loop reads CASSQLTGAYEQYF. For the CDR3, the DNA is TGCGCCAGCAGCCAGCTGACAGGGGCCTACGAGCAGTACTTC.

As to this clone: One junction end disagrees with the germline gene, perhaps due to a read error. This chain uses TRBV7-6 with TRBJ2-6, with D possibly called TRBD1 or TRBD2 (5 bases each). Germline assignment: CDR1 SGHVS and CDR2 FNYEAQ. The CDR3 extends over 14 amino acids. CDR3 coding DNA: TGTGCCAGCAGCTCTAGCTCTGGGGCCAGCGTCCTGACTTTC. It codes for CASSSSSGASVLTF. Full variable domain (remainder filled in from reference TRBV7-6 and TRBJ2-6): GAGVSQSPRYKVTKRGQDVALRCDPISGHVSLYWYRQALGQGPEFLTYFNYEAQQDKSGLPNDRFSAERPEGSISTLTIQRTEQRDSAMYRCASSSSSGASVLTFGAGSRLTVL.

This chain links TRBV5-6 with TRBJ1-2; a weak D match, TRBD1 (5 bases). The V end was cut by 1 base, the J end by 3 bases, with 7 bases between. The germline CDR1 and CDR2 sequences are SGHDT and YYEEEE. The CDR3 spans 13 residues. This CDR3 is CASSLKGYYGYTF. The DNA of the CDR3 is TGTGCCAGCAGCTTGAAGGGGTACTATGGCTACACCTTC. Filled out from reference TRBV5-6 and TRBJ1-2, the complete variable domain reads DAGVTQSPTHLIKTRGQQVTLRCSPKSGHDTVSWYQQALGQGPQFIFQYYEEEERQRGNFPDRFSGHQFPNYSSELNVNALLLGDSALYLCASSLKGYYGYTFGSGTRLTVV.

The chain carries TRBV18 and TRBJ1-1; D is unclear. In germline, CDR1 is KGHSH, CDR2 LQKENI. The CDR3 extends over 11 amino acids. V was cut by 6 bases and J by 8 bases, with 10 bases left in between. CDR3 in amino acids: CASSSSPEAFF. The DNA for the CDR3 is TGTGCCAGCTCGTCGAGTCCCGAAGCTTTCTTT.

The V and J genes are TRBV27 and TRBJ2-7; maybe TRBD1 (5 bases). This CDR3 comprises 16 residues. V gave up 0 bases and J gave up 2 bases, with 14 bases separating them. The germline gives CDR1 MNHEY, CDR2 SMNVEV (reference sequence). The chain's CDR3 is CASSLSIRGQAYEQYF. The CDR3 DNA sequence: TGTGCCAGCAGTTTATCAATAAGGGGCCAGGCCTACGAGCAGTACTTC.

The DNA of the CDR3 is TGTGCCAGCAGCTCCCAGGGGGCCGATAATTCACCCCTCCACTTT. The encoded protein is CASSSQGADNSPLHF. This sequence joins TRBV7-3 and TRBJ1-6; 8 bases fit TRBD1. The CDR3 consists of 15 residues. V lost 4 bases to trimming and J lost 5 bases; unmatched junction nucleotides: 4. Germline values: CDR1 SGHTA, CDR2 FQGTGA.

CDR3 DNA: TGTGCCAGCAGCTTAGTTACATCGGGCAGCGAAGCTTTCTTT. Translated, it gives CASSLVTSGSEAFF. V is TRBV7-8 and J is TRBJ1-1; D is undetermined. There are 14 residues in the CDR3. V lost 1 base and J lost 8, with 14 bases in between. CDR1 is SGHVS and CDR2 is FQNEAQ in the germline V gene.

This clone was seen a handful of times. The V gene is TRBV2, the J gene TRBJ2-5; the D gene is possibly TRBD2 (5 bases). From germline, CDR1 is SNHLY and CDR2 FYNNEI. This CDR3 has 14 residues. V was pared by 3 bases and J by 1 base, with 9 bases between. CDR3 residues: CASSDGSGQETQYF. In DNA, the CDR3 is TGTGCCAGCAGTGATGGGAGCGGCCAAGAGACCCAGTACTTC. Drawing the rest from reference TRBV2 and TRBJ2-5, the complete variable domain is EPEVTQTPSHQVTQMGQEVILRCVPISNHLYFYWYRQILGQKVEFLVSFYNNEISEKSEIFDDQFSVERPDGSNFTLKIRSTKLEDSAMYFCASSDGSGQETQYFGPGTRLLVL.

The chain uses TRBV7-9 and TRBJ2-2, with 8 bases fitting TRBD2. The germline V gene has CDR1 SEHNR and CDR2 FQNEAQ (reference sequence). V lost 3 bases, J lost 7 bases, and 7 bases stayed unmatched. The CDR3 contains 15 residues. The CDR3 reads CASSFFSGISGELFF. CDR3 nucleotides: TGTGCCAGCAGCTTTTTTAGCGGGATTAGCGGGGAGCTGTTTTTT. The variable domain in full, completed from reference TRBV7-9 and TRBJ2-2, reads DTGVSQNPRHKITKRGQNVTFRCDPISEHNRLYWYRQTLGQGPEFLTYFQNEAQLEKSRLLSDRFSAERPKGSFSTLEIQRTEQGDSAMYLCASSFFSGISGELFFGEGSRLTVL.

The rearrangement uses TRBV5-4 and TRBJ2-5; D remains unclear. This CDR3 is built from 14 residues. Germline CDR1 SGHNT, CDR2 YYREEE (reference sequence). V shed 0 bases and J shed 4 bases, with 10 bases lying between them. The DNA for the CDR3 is TGTGCCAGCAGCTTGGGGGGTTCTCGAGAGACCCAGTACTTC. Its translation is CASSLGGSRETQYF.

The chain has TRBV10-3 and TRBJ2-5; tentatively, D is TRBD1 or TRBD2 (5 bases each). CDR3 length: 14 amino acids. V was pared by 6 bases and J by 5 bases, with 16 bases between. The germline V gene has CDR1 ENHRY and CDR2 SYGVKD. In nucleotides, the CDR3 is TGTGCCATCAGGGGGGACGTAACGGGGGAGACCCAGTACTTC. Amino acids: CAIRGDVTGETQYF.

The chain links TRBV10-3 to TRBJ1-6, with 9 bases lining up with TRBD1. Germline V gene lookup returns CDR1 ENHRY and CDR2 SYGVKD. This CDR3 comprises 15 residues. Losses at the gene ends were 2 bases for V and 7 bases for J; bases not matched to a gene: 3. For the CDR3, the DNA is TGTGCCATCAGTGAGCCCGGGACAGGGAATTCACCCCTCCACTTT. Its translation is CAISEPGTGNSPLHF.

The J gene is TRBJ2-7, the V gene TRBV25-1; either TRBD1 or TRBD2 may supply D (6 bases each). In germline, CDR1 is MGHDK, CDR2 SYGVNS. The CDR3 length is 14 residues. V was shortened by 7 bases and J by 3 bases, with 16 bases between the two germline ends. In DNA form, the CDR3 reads TGTGCCAGCACACCGTCCGGGGGCTTCTACGAGCAGTACGTC. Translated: CASTPSGGFYEQYV.

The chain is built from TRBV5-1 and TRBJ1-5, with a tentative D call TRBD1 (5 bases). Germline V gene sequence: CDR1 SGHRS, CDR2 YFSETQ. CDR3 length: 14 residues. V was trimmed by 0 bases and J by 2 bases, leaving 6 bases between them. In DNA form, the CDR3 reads TGCGCCAGCAGCTTGGTGGGGGGCAATCAGCCCCAGCATTTT. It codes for CASSLVGGNQPQHF.

The CDR3 DNA follows: TGTGCCTGGAGGGAGCTCTGGCCTTATAATTCACCCCTCCACTTT. This codes for CAWRELWPYNSPLHF. J is TRBJ1-6 and V is TRBV30; no definite D call. Trimming pared 3 bases from V and 4 bases from J, leaving 13 bases between. The CDR3 totals 15 residues. CDR1 and CDR2 from the germline V gene are GTSNPN and SVGIG (reference sequence).

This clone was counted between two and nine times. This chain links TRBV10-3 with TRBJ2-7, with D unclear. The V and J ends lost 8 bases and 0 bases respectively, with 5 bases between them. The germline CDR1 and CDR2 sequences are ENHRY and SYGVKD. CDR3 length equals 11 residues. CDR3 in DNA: TGTGCCATCTGCTCCTCCTACGAGCAGTACGTC. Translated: CAICSSYEQYV.

CDR3: CASRPLSATYNEQFF. Here the CDR3 DNA reads TGTGCCAGCAGACCTCTTTCGGCGACCTACAATGAGCAGTTCTTC. This chain links TRBV28 with TRBJ2-1, with D unclear. CDR1 MDHEN and CDR2 SYDVKM come from the germline V gene. CDR3 length: 15 amino acids. The V and J ends lost 6 bases and 2 bases respectively, with 14 bases between them.

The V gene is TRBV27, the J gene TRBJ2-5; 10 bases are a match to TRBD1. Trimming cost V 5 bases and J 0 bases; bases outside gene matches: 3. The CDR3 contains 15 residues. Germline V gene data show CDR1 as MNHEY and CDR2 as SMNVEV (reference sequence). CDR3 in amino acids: CASSRTGGDQETQYF. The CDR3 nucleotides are TGTGCCAGCAGTCGGACAGGGGGGGACCAAGAGACCCAGTACTTC.

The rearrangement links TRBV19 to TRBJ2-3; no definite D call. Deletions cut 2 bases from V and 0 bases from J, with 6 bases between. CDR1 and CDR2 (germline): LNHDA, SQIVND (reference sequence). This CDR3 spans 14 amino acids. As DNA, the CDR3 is TGTGCCAGTAGTATAATTGCCAGCACAGATACGCAGTATTTT. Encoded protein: CASSIIASTDTQYF.